What follows are 30 T cell receptor beta chains derived from one specimen sequenced in a study of shared clonotypes between healthy human individuals. Only in-frame clones appear in the TCRdb table, and some are missing; sequencing was by immunoSEQ multiplex PCR. The repertoire holds some 320,000 clones, roughly 84% seen once, with 15% to 20% in the top ten. Input material: memory CD8+ T cells sorted from blood. Subset denoted: CD45RO+ cells pooled with CCR7-negative TemRA cells. The origin of the receptors is a man between 18 and 35 years old in good health.

A single count supports this clone. The chain is built from TRBV11-2 and TRBJ1-2, with D perhaps matching TRBD1 (5 bases). CDR3 length: 17 residues. V gave up 3 bases and J gave up 4 bases, with 21 bases separating them. CDR1 SGHAT and CDR2 FQNNGV come from the germline V gene. CDR3 residues: CASSLTFWGGASYGYTF. The CDR3 coding sequence is TGTGCCAGCAGCTTGACCTTCTGGGGAGGGGCCTCCTATGGCTACACCTTC.

V gene TRBV6-1 combines with J gene TRBJ1-2; tentative D call: TRBD1 (6 bases). The V end was cut by 1 base, the J end by 5 bases, with 14 bases between. The CDR3 runs 15 residues. Germline V gives CDR1 MNHNS, CDR2 SASEGT. The CDR3 DNA reads as TGTGCCAGCAGTGAAGATCTAACAGGGAGTTATGGCTACACCTTC. This gives the protein CASSEDLTGSYGYTF.

Worth noting for this clone: Other DNA variants within this sample encode the same CDR3. V usage is TRBV27 and J usage is TRBJ2-7; D is undetermined. Germline V gene sequence: CDR1 MNHEY, CDR2 SMNVEV (reference sequence). Trimming removed 3 bases at V and 2 bases at J, with 8 bases between. The CDR3 loop spans 13 amino acids. The CDR3 loop is CASSLGRTYEQYF. CDR3 in DNA: TGTGCCAGCAGTTTGGGCAGGACCTACGAGCAGTACTTC.

About this clone itself: Other DNA sequences in this sample translate to the same CDR3. The chain carries TRBV6-5 and TRBJ2-6; D unresolved. CDR1 and CDR2 (germline): MNHEY, SVGAGI. The CDR3 runs 16 residues. Between the trimmed V and J ends, which lost 0 bases and 0 bases, there was a span of 6 bases. CDR3 coding DNA: TGTGCCAGCAGTTACTCCGGAAGCTCTGGGGCCAACGTCCTGACTTTC. Its protein product is CASSYSGSSGANVLTF.

The chain has TRBV15 and TRBJ2-1; D possibly corresponds to TRBD1 (6 bases). The CDR3 totals 13 residues. Trimming pared 9 bases from V and 1 base from J, leaving 10 bases between. Per the germline V gene, CDR1 is LNHNV and CDR2 is YYDKDF (reference sequence). DNA of the CDR3: TGTGCCACGGATCAGGGGTCCTACAATGAGCAGTTCTTC. It yields the protein CATDQGSYNEQFF.

This chain joins TRBV4-2 and TRBJ1-2; no clear D gene. The ends were cut back, 2 bases at V and 4 bases at J, with 17 bases in the middle. The CDR3 totals 16 residues. The germline V gene has CDR1 LGHNA and CDR2 YNFKEQ. CDR3 nucleotides: TGTGCCAGCAGCCAACCGGCAGAAAGATACCTCTATGGCTACACCTTC. Its translation is CASSQPAERYLYGYTF.

The chain recombines TRBV11-2 with TRBJ2-4, with a possible D match to TRBD1 (6 bases). Deletions cut 11 bases from V and 4 bases from J, with 18 bases between. In germline, CDR1 is SGHAT, CDR2 FQNNGV. The CDR3 is made up of 14 amino acids. The CDR3 nucleotides read TGTGCCTCCTCTGGGGACACCTTGAAAAACATTCAGTACTTC. Protein: CASSGDTLKNIQYF.

The V and J genes are TRBV4-1 and TRBJ1-2, with D possibly being TRBD1 (5 bases). Trimming shortened V by 1 base and J by 2 bases, and 23 bases separated the two germline ends. Per the germline V gene, CDR1 is MGHRA and CDR2 is YSYEKL. The CDR3 is 19 amino acids. The CDR3 here is CASSQVPGMGSFTNYGYTF. The CDR3, as DNA: TGCGCCAGCAGCCAAGTCCCAGGGATGGGTTCCTTTACCAACTATGGCTACACCTTC.

With regard to this clone: Other DNA sequences of this sample code for an identical CDR3. The genes are TRBV19 and TRBJ2-7, with D unresolved. The CDR3 runs to 13 residues. CDR1 is LNHDA and CDR2 is SQIVND in the germline V gene (reference sequence). Deletions cut 4 bases from V and 0 bases from J, with 7 bases between. The chain's CDR3 is CASSNRYSYEQYF. As DNA, the CDR3 is TGTGCCAGTAGTAATCGGTACTCCTACGAGCAGTACTTC.

This clone has ten or more counts. Other DNA sequences within the sample encode an identical CDR3. The chain joins TRBV27 to TRBJ2-5, with TRBD1 identical over 7 bases. V was clipped by 5 bases and J by 2 bases; unmatched bases: 5. The CDR3 is 14 amino acids. Germline V CDR1 and CDR2: MNHEY, SMNVEV (reference sequence). DNA for the CDR3: TGTGCCAGCAGTCCGACAGGGTTTCAAGAGACCCAGTACTTC. This translates into CASSPTGFQETQYF.

This rearrangement joins TRBV9 to TRBJ2-7; D unresolved. The germline V gene encodes CDR1 SGDLS and CDR2 YYNGEE. The CDR3 contains 14 residues. Trimming pared 5 bases from V and 3 bases from J, leaving 15 bases between. The CDR3 nucleotides are TGTGCCAGCAGTACCGATGGGGATTTCTACGAGCAGTACTTC. It specifies CASSTDGDFYEQYF.

The chain combines TRBV6-6 with TRBJ2-1, with 11 nucleotides matching TRBD2. Germline trimming cut 6 bases from V and 5 bases from J; bases unmatched to any gene: 6. The germline CDR1 and CDR2 sequences are MNHNY and SVGAGI (reference sequence). This CDR3 has 15 residues. In nucleotides, the CDR3 is TGTGCCAGCAGACCATTGGGACTAGCGGACAATGAGCAGTTCTTC. It is translated as CASRPLGLADNEQFF.

V usage is TRBV29-1 and J usage is TRBJ2-7; 9 bases fit TRBD1. Germline CDR1 SQVTM, CDR2 ANQGSEA. J was trimmed by 1 base and V by 4 bases; bases with no gene match: 8. The CDR3 has 15 amino acids. Here the CDR3 DNA reads TGCAGCGTTGCCCGCCAGGGACAGGGATCCTACGAGCAGTACTTC. Amino acid sequence: CSVARQGQGSYEQYF.

Written as DNA, the CDR3 is TGTGCCAGCAGCCCCGGACAGACTGAAGCTTTCTTT. Its translation: CASSPGQTEAFF. This chain links TRBV5-4 with TRBJ1-1, with D maybe TRBD1 (6 bases). The CDR3 consists of 12 residues. Per germline, CDR1 SGHNT and CDR2 YYREEE (reference sequence). V gave up 4 bases and J gave up 5 bases, with 9 bases separating them.

This chain uses TRBV4-1 with TRBJ2-1, with D perhaps TRBD1 (8 bases). This CDR3 is 17 amino acids long. V lost 3 bases and J 7 bases, leaving 22 bases between the germline ends. Germline CDR1 is MGHRA and CDR2 is YSYEKL. The CDR3 region is CASSHGQGLTLWNEQFF. The CDR3 DNA follows: TGCGCCAGCAGCCATGGACAGGGACTAACCCTTTGGAATGAGCAGTTCTTC.

The chain combines TRBV27 with TRBJ2-7; possible D gene TRBD2, 6 bases. CDR1 MNHEY and CDR2 SMNVEV come from the germline V gene (reference sequence). Trimming took 3 bases from V and 4 from J, leaving 13 bases between them. The CDR3 extends over 14 amino acids. CDR3 sequence: CASSFGRGTYEQYF. CDR3 coding DNA: TGTGCCAGCAGTTTTGGACGGGGGACGTACGAGCAGTACTTC.

This clone has just one count. The chain recombines TRBV7-2 with TRBJ2-7; D uncertain. Germline V gives CDR1 SGHTA, CDR2 FQGNSA. There are 15 residues in the CDR3. The V gene lost 4 bases and the J gene lost 3 bases, with 16 bases spanning the gap. This CDR3 is CASSSGPTVGYEQYF. As DNA, the CDR3 is TGTGCCAGCAGCTCTGGTCCGACGGTGGGCTACGAGCAGTACTTC.

CDR3 in DNA: TGTGCCAGCAGTTACCCCCCCGTGGGGTACGAGCAGTACTTC. As protein: CASSYPPVGYEQYF. V usage is TRBV6-6 and J usage is TRBJ2-7; no reliable D call. V dropped 2 bases and J dropped 4 bases, with 12 bases sitting between them. This CDR3 spans 14 amino acids. The V gene's germline CDR1 is MNHNY and CDR2 SVGAGI (reference sequence).

This chain uses TRBV7-2 with TRBJ2-7; a weak D match, TRBD2 (6 bases). V lost 4 bases, J lost 0 bases, and 16 bases lay in between. This CDR3 has 16 amino acids. Germline assignment: CDR1 SGHTA and CDR2 FQGNSA. The CDR3 protein is CASSSPGLSSSYEQYF. The CDR3 DNA reads TGTGCCAGCAGCTCCCCCGGACTATCGAGCTCCTACGAGCAGTACTTC. Full variable domain (outside the CDR3, taken from reference TRBV7-2 and TRBJ2-7): GAGVSQSPSNKVTEKGKDVELRCDPISGHTALYWYRQSLGQGLEFLIYFQGNSAPDKSGLPSDRFSAERTGGSVSTLTIQRTQQEDSAVYLCASSSPGLSSSYEQYFGPGTRLTVT.

This clone was counted at least ten times. The CDR3 DNA reads TGTGCCAGCAGTGAATATGGTCTAGGCACGACTGAAGCTTTCTTT. Residues: CASSEYGLGTTEAFF. The V and J genes are TRBV6-1 and TRBJ1-1; D gene ambiguous. CDR1 is MNHNS and CDR2 is SASEGT in the germline V gene. Trimming cost V 2 bases and J 5 bases, with 15 bases left between them. The CDR3 contains 15 residues.

The gene calls are TRBV6-4 and TRBJ2-1; the match to TRBD2 covers 7 bases. The CDR3 consists of 20 residues. V lost 7 bases and J lost 6; bases outside the gene matches: 27. Per the germline V gene, CDR1 is MRHNA and CDR2 is SNTAGT. CDR3 nucleotide sequence: TGTGCCAGCACCTCCCCCGGGGAGCGGCGGGGGAGCTCGGTTCGCAATGAGCAGTTCTTC. Protein sequence: CASTSPGERRGSSVRNEQFF.

This clone was recorded only once. J is TRBJ1-2 and V is TRBV27; D not certain. The V gene lost 4 bases and the J gene lost 1 base, with 7 bases spanning the gap. The CDR3 extends over 13 amino acids. The germline V gene has CDR1 MNHEY and CDR2 SMNVEV (reference sequence). CDR3 sequence: CASSYRVNYGYTF. The CDR3 DNA follows: TGTGCCAGCAGTTACCGGGTTAACTATGGCTACACCTTC.

The genes are TRBV5-1 and TRBJ2-3; the D gene is possibly TRBD1 (6 bases). The CDR3 is 15 amino acids. Germline V gives CDR1 SGHRS, CDR2 YFSETQ. Trimming removed 2 bases at V and 0 bases at J, with 10 bases between. The CDR3 coding sequence is TGCGCCAGCAGCTTACTGGACAGAAGCACAGATACGCAGTATTTT. The encoded protein is CASSLLDRSTDTQYF. Full variable domain (remainder filled in from reference TRBV5-1 and TRBJ2-3): KAGVTQTPRYLIKTRGQQVTLSCSPISGHRSVSWYQQTPGQGLQFLFEYFSETQRNKGNFPGRFSGRQFSNSRSEMNVSTLELGDSALYLCASSLLDRSTDTQYFGPGTRLTVL.

The chain couples TRBV7-2 to TRBJ2-1, with TRBD2 matching 11 bases. The ends lost 3 bases at V and 7 bases at J; junction bases unmatched: 11. Germline V gene lookup returns CDR1 SGHTA and CDR2 FQGNSA. The CDR3 totals 17 residues. The CDR3 DNA reads TGTGCCAGCAGCTTCGTTTTAGCGGGAGGGCCGAGGAATGAGCAGTTCTTC. Translated: CASSFVLAGGPRNEQFF.

The chain recombines TRBV29-1 with TRBJ2-6; D unclear. The CDR3 is 15 amino acids. The germline V and J ends were trimmed by 4 bases and 0 bases, with 10 bases remaining between them. Germline V CDR1 and CDR2: SQVTM, ANQGSEA. This CDR3 is CSVAVPNSGANVLTF. Here the CDR3 DNA reads TGCAGCGTTGCCGTACCTAACTCTGGGGCCAACGTCCTGACTTTC.

The rearrangement uses TRBV27 and TRBJ2-7; D call uncertain. Trimming shortened V by 3 bases and J by 0 bases, and 12 bases separated the two germline ends. The germline CDR1 and CDR2 sequences are MNHEY and SMNVEV (reference sequence). The CDR3 sequence is 15 residues long. In DNA, the CDR3 is TGTGCCAGCAGTTTTTCGGGCTTAAGCTCCTACGAGCAGTACTTC. This encodes CASSFSGLSSYEQYF.

As DNA, the CDR3 is TGTGCCAGCAGCTTCGGCGGGAGAGTCCCAGATACGCAGTATTTT. This sequence encodes CASSFGGRVPDTQYF. The V call is TRBV11-2, the J call TRBJ2-3; TRBD2 aligns across 7 bases. The CDR3 has 15 amino acids. After removal of 3 bases from V and 4 bases from J, the junction contained 7 bases not matched to a gene. The germline V gene has CDR1 SGHAT and CDR2 FQNNGV.

The chain is built from TRBV10-1 and TRBJ2-1; D perhaps matches TRBD2 (6 bases). The CDR3 spans 14 residues. V was shortened by 4 bases and J by 6 bases, with 13 bases between the two germline ends. CDR1 is WNHNN and CDR2 is SYGVQD in the germline V gene (reference sequence). CDR3 bases: TGCGCCAGCAGTGCCGGGACTGCAGGCAATGAGCAGTTCTTC. Encoded protein: CASSAGTAGNEQFF.

The V gene is TRBV29-1, the J gene TRBJ2-7, with TRBD1 matching over 7 bases. V lost 6 bases and J lost 3; bases outside the gene matches: 5. The CDR3 totals 12 residues. Germline V gives CDR1 SQVTM, CDR2 ANQGSEA. The CDR3 coding sequence is TGCAGCGTGTCGGGACAGAACTACGAGCAGTACTTC. It encodes CSVSGQNYEQYF.

The rearrangement joins TRBV5-1 to TRBJ2-3, with 9 nucleotides matching TRBD2. V was clipped by 6 bases and J by 4 bases; unmatched bases: 6. CDR1 SGHRS and CDR2 YFSETQ come from the germline V gene. The CDR3 is 14 residues long. CDR3 bases: TGCGCCAGCAAGCGGGAGGCTTCCCCAGATACGCAGTATTTT. Amino acid sequence: CASKREASPDTQYF.